The next 23 T cell receptor beta chains were all read from a single sample in a study of cytomegalovirus exposure and HLA in healthy donors. The PCR was carried out with 60 Vbeta primers and 13 Jbeta primers. TCRdb's copy holds only in-frame clones and misses some; the assay was immunoSEQ multiplex PCR. Of approximately 170,000 clones listed, under 70% are singletons. The material sequenced was PBMCs. The receptors were gathered from a woman in her thirties or forties in good health and CMV-seropositive.

The CDR3 sequence: CASSLRDSQETQYF. CDR3 bases: TGTGCCAGCAGTCTCCGGGACAGCCAAGAGACCCAGTACTTC. This chain uses TRBV9 with TRBJ2-5; TRBD1 aligns across 7 bases. V lost 5 bases, J lost 1 base, and 5 bases stayed unmatched. There are 14 residues in the CDR3. Germline lookup yields CDR1 SGDLS and CDR2 YYNGEE. Full variable domain (remainder filled in from reference TRBV9 and TRBJ2-5): DSGVTQTPKHLITATGQRVTLRCSPRSGDLSVYWYQQSLDQGLQFLIQYYNGEERAKGNILERFSAQQFPDLHSELNLSSLELGDSALYFCASSLRDSQETQYFGPGTRLLVL.

This chain uses TRBV9 with TRBJ1-1; TRBD1 matches at 7 bases. The CDR3 length is 15 residues. CDR1 is SGDLS, CDR2 YYNGEE, per germline. V lost 4 bases to trimming and J lost 5 bases; unmatched junction nucleotides: 11. Written as DNA, the CDR3 is TGTGCCAGCAGCCCCTCCCGGGCAGGGGGAACTGAAGCTTTCTTT. Its translation: CASSPSRAGGTEAFF.

The V and J genes are TRBV5-1 and TRBJ2-1; D is ambiguous. V was cut by 2 bases and J by 10 bases, with 10 bases left in between. The CDR3 contains 12 residues. CDR1 is SGHRS, CDR2 YFSETQ, per germline. This chain's CDR3 is CASSFPGREQFF. The CDR3 bases are TGCGCCAGCAGCTTCCCGGGTAGAGAGCAGTTCTTC.

J is TRBJ1-1 and V is TRBV5-1; D not certain. Germline values: CDR1 SGHRS, CDR2 YFSETQ. CDR3 length: 12 residues. V lost 3 bases and J 5 bases, leaving 8 bases between the germline ends. The CDR3 sequence is CASSSAGTEAFF. The CDR3 DNA follows: TGCGCCAGCAGCTCGGCGGGTACTGAAGCTTTCTTT.

The J gene is TRBJ2-7, the V gene TRBV4-1, with 8 bases fitting TRBD1. J gave up 4 bases and V 0 bases, and 11 bases lay outside the gene matches. From germline, CDR1 is MGHRA and CDR2 YSYEKL. CDR3 length equals 17 residues. CDR3 DNA: TGCGCCAGCAGCCAAGAAAGGGTCGGCAGGGGGCGGTACGAGCAGTACTTC. Translating gives CASSQERVGRGRYEQYF.

This clone was seen a few times. The chain carries TRBV19 and TRBJ2-4; perhaps TRBD2 as D (6 bases). The CDR3 is 14 amino acids. The germline V gene has CDR1 LNHDA and CDR2 SQIVND (reference sequence). Trimming cost V 5 bases and J 1 base, with 9 bases left between them. The CDR3 nucleotides are TGTGCCAGTAGTCCACGGGGGGCCAAAAACATTCAGTACTTC. The encoded protein is CASSPRGAKNIQYF.

This clone has just a few counts. The chain has TRBV5-1 and TRBJ2-1; D call uncertain. CDR1 SGHRS and CDR2 YFSETQ come from the germline V gene. V lost 1 base, J lost 9 bases, and 8 bases lay in between. The CDR3 contains 12 residues. The CDR3 nucleotides are TGCGCCAGCAGCTTGCCAATCGGTGAGCAGTTCTTC. Translated, it gives CASSLPIGEQFF.

This chain links TRBV5-8 with TRBJ2-3; D remains ambiguous. From germline, CDR1 is SGHTS and CDR2 YDEGEE. Trimming removed 4 bases from V and 4 bases from J, with 13 bases in between. This CDR3 has 14 residues. DNA for the CDR3: TGTGCCAGCAGCCTTAAGAATGCAGCAGATACGCAGTATTTT. It specifies CASSLKNAADTQYF.

This chain connects TRBV5-1 to TRBJ2-7; possibly TRBD1 for D (6 bases). The CDR3 is 15 residues long. Looked up from germline, CDR1 is SGHRS and CDR2 is YFSETQ. The ends were cut back, 4 bases at V and 2 bases at J, with 16 bases in the middle. CDR3 nucleotide sequence: TGCGCCAGCAGCCCACAGGGCCAAATTGCCTACGAGCAGTACTTC. As protein: CASSPQGQIAYEQYF.

This clone occurred a few times. This rearrangement joins TRBV28 to TRBJ1-1, with D maybe TRBD1 (6 bases). Trimming left V 6 bases short and J 1 base short, with 15 bases between. The germline gives CDR1 MDHEN, CDR2 SYDVKM. This CDR3 is built from 15 residues. The CDR3 sequence: CASSAGGARNTEAFF. The CDR3 DNA follows: TGTGCCAGCAGCGCGGGGGGGGCCCGGAACACTGAAGCTTTCTTT.

V and J are TRBV5-1 and TRBJ2-3, with 8 bases matching TRBD1. The CDR3 contains 15 residues. With V trimmed by 4 bases and J by 5 bases, 9 bases remained unmatched. CDR1 and CDR2 (germline): SGHRS, YFSETQ. The CDR3, as DNA: TGCGCCAGCAGCCAGACAGGGGATGTGGGAGATACGCAGTATTTT. Protein sequence: CASSQTGDVGDTQYF.

The chain joins TRBV28 to TRBJ1-2; D not certain. Germline CDR1 reads MDHEN; CDR2 reads SYDVKM. The CDR3 loop spans 12 amino acids. Deletions cut 2 bases from V and 2 bases from J, with 3 bases between. CDR3 in amino acids: CASSLRNYGYTF. In nucleotides, the CDR3 is TGTGCCAGCAGTTTACGGAACTATGGCTACACCTTC.

The chain combines TRBV4-1 with TRBJ2-3, with 11 bases aligning to TRBD2. Germline CDR1 is MGHRA and CDR2 is YSYEKL. The CDR3 spans 16 residues. Trimming took 2 bases from V and 5 from J; bases not matched to a gene: 6. The CDR3 reads CASSQPLAGGLDTQYF. In nucleotides, the CDR3 is TGCGCCAGCAGCCAACCCCTAGCGGGGGGCCTAGATACGCAGTATTTT.

The genes are TRBV23-1 and TRBJ1-2, with D unresolved. TRBV23-1 is treated as an ORF (open reading frame) with a function not yet certain. V lost 6 bases to trimming and J lost 1 base, with 18 bases between them. The CDR3 runs to 16 residues. CDR3: CASRLFMGEGNYGYTF. In DNA, the CDR3 is TGCGCCAGCAGACTTTTTATGGGAGAGGGTAACTATGGCTACACCTTC.

The CDR3 region has the DNA TGTGCCAGCAGTGACGGGAGGGCTAGCACAGATACGCAGTATTTT. This gives the protein CASSDGRASTDTQYF. The J gene is TRBJ2-3, the V gene TRBV6-1; 8 bases fit TRBD2. V trimming: 3 bases; J trimming: 0 bases; junction bases outside the gene matches: 2. The germline gives CDR1 MNHNS, CDR2 SASEGT. The CDR3 is made up of 15 amino acids.

The rearrangement joins TRBV4-1 to TRBJ1-1; possible D gene TRBD1, 6 bases. Per the germline V gene, CDR1 is MGHRA and CDR2 is YSYEKL. V was shortened by 3 bases and J by 0 bases, with 17 bases between the two germline ends. This CDR3 has 17 residues. Here the CDR3 DNA reads TGCGCCAGCAGCCAGACAACAGGGAAATGGATGAACACTGAAGCTTTCTTT. Its translation is CASSQTTGKWMNTEAFF.

This chain links TRBV2 with TRBJ2-1; 12 bases map to TRBD2. From germline, CDR1 is SNHLY and CDR2 FYNNEI. Trimming cost V 2 bases and J 13 bases; bases outside gene matches: 9. The CDR3 runs 15 residues. CDR3 amino acids: CASSEKASGGGSQFF. The DNA of the CDR3 is TGTGCCAGCAGTGAAAAGGCTAGCGGGGGGGGGAGCCAGTTCTTC.

The chain has TRBV4-3 and TRBJ2-3; perhaps TRBD1 as D (5 bases). Germline lookup yields CDR1 LGHNA and CDR2 YSLEER. The CDR3 sequence is 15 residues long. V was trimmed by 4 bases and J by 6 bases, leaving 17 bases between them. The CDR3 bases are TGCGCCAGCAGCCCTCGGGCCCAGGGTGGGGATACGCAGTATTTT. Protein sequence: CASSPRAQGGDTQYF.

V is TRBV19 and J is TRBJ2-1; D is possibly TRBD2 (6 bases). The germline gives CDR1 LNHDA, CDR2 SQIVND (reference sequence). Trimming pared 5 bases from V and 3 bases from J, leaving 11 bases between. The CDR3 covers 14 residues. As DNA, the CDR3 is TGTGCCAGTAGTCGGGACTCAGTCTACAATGAGCAGTTCTTC. Its translation is CASSRDSVYNEQFF.

This chain joins TRBV29-1 and TRBJ2-7, with D tentatively TRBD1 (6 bases). V dropped 1 base and J dropped 5 bases, with 12 bases sitting between them. The CDR3 runs 13 residues. Germline CDR1 is SQVTM and CDR2 is ANQGSEA. CDR3 in amino acids: CSVEAGVAHEQYF. CDR3 in DNA: TGCAGCGTTGAAGCAGGGGTGGCCCACGAGCAGTACTTC.

The V and J genes are TRBV5-1 and TRBJ1-2, with a tentative D call TRBD1 (5 bases). The ends were cut back, 2 bases at V and 8 bases at J, with 22 bases in the middle. Germline V gene data show CDR1 as SGHRS and CDR2 as YFSETQ. CDR3 length: 16 amino acids. The CDR3 spells CASSFKVQGLLRGYTF. The CDR3, as DNA: TGCGCCAGCAGCTTCAAGGTTCAGGGTCTATTACGCGGCTACACCTTC.

This CDR3 is CASKLGSGISYEQYF. The CDR3, as DNA: TGTGCCAGCAAGCTGGGGAGCGGGATCTCCTACGAGCAGTACTTC. The J gene is TRBJ2-7, the V gene TRBV2, with 7 bases matching TRBD2. Per the germline V gene, CDR1 is SNHLY and CDR2 is FYNNEI. The V and J ends lost 7 bases and 0 bases, in that order; junction bases with no gene match: 9. There are 15 residues in the CDR3.

This clone was seen a few times. The chain links TRBV28 to TRBJ2-7; the match to TRBD1 covers 9 bases. The CDR3 contains 13 residues. The germline V gene has CDR1 MDHEN and CDR2 SYDVKM. Trimming cost V 6 bases and J 4 bases; bases outside gene matches: 4. Here the CDR3 DNA reads TGTGCCAGCAGGCGACAGGGGGGATACGAGCAGTACTTC. It translates to CASRRQGGYEQYF.